A selection of T cell receptor beta chains follows, all from one sample in a study of OX40 agonist ivuxolimab in advanced cancers. TCRdb's copy holds only in-frame clones and misses some; the assay was immunoSEQ multiplex PCR. This table holds approximately 90,000 clones, less than 95% found once. The specimen was CD4+ or CD8+ T cells sorted from blood, collected in a trial of the OX40 agonist ivuxolimab. These receptors all come from an adult with an advanced solid tumor such as melanoma, head and neck, liver or kidney cancer. Each CDR3 is given with its conserved first and last residue. Fields, in order: J gene, V gene, D gene, CDR3 DNA, CDR3 protein. A D gene is named only where the DNA matches it firmly.

>TRBJ2-7|TRBV18|.
TGTGCCAGCTCACCTCTCGCCACCAGCTACGAGCAGTACTTC
CASSPLATSYEQYF
>TRBJ1-1|TRBV7-9|TRBD1
TGTGCCAGCAGCCCCAGGGGGCAGGGCACTGAAGCTTTCTTT
CASSPRGQGTEAFF
>TRBJ1-1|TRBV7-2|.
TGTGCCAGCAGCTTAATGAACACTGAAGCTTTCTTT
CASSLMNTEAFF
>TRBJ1-4|TRBV2|TRBD1
TGTGCCAGCACCGTCCGGGGGACAGGGAATGAAAAACTGTTTTTT
CASTVRGTGNEKLFF
>TRBJ2-3|TRBV19|.
TGTGCCAGTAGTAGGTTCGGACGAACAGATACGCAGTATTTT
CASSRFGRTDTQYF
>TRBJ2-7|TRBV4-1|.
TGCGCCAGCAGCCCGGCCGCCGGCAGTTCCTACGAGCAGTACTTC
CASSPAAGSSYEQYF
>TRBJ2-1|TRBV7-2|.
TGTGCCAGCAGCTTAATGATAGGAGAGGGTGAGCAGTTCTTC
CASSLMIGEGEQFF
>TRBJ2-1|TRBV28|.
TGTGCCAGCATTAGGGGGGCAGGGGGTAGCTCCTACAATGAGCAGTTCTTC
CASIRGAGGSSYNEQFF
>TRBJ2-7|TRBV27|TRBD1
TGTGCCAGCAGTCCCCGGACAGGGAAGGACGAGCAGTACTTC
CASSPRTGKDEQYF
>TRBJ2-1|TRBV5-4|.
TGTGCCAGCAGCTTTACCTACAATGAGCAGTTCTTC
CASSFTYNEQFF
>TRBJ2-1|TRBV19|TRBD1
TGTGCCAGTAGTATAGTATCTCCGACAGGGCCGAGCTCCTACAATGAGCAGTTCTTC
CASSIVSPTGPSSYNEQFF
>TRBJ1-3|TRBV7-9|TRBD1
TGTGCCAGCAGCTTGGGACAGGGAATTTCTGGAAACACCATATATTTT
CASSLGQGISGNTIYF
>TRBJ2-2|TRBV28|.
TGTGCCAGCACCCTGGGAGGGACAGGGAACACCGGGGAGCTGTTTTTT
CASTLGGTGNTGELFF
>TRBJ1-4|TRBV14|.
TGTGCCAGCAGCCCCCCGCGGACAGAATCTAATGAAAAACTGTTTTTT
CASSPPRTESNEKLFF
>TRBJ2-3|TRBV5-1|.
TGCGCCAGCTCCTCTTGGGGAATCTCTAGCACAGATACGCAGTATTTT
CASSSWGISSTDTQYF
>TRBJ2-1|TRBV4-1|.
TGCGCCAGCAGCCAAGATGGAGTTCTGCCCAATGAGCAGTTCTTC
CASSQDGVLPNEQFF
>TRBJ1-5|TRBV28|TRBD1
TGTGCCAGCAGTTTGGGGACAGGGGCGCTCTATAGCAATCAGCCCCAGCATTTT
CASSLGTGALYSNQPQHF
>TRBJ1-5|TRBV2|.
TGTGCCAGCAGTGAAACGACAGTAAATCAGCCCCAGCATTTT
CASSETTVNQPQHF